This T cell receptor (beta chain) is from a study of cytomegalovirus exposure and HLA in healthy donors. PCR used 60 Vbeta primers and 13 Jbeta primers. TCRdb's copy holds only in-frame clones and misses some; the assay was immunoSEQ multiplex PCR. Counted here are some 100,000 clones, roughly 70% occurring once; the ten biggest clones make up around a tenth. The count of this clone is one. The germline V gene encodes CDR1 SNHLY and CDR2 FYNNEI. Trimming pared 6 bases from V and 4 bases from J, leaving 14 bases between. This CDR3 region has 14 residues. This TCR came from a woman between 45 and 65 years old in good health and CMV-seropositive. The chain recombines TRBV2 with TRBJ2-3; possible D gene TRBD2, 5 bases. Material for sequencing was PBMCs. The CDR3 spells CASRGASSADTQYF. DNA for the CDR3: TGTGCCAGCAGGGGAGCATCGAGTGCAGATACGCAGTATTTT.